What follows are 18 T cell receptor beta chains derived from one specimen sequenced in a study of cytomegalovirus exposure and HLA in healthy donors (dated by TCRdb to 2016 to 2017). Libraries came from the immunoSEQ multiplex PCR assay. For the multiplex PCR, a mixture combining 60 forward primers for TCR Vbeta segments and 13 reverse primers for TCR Jbeta segments was used. The clones in this table, taken by TCRdb from immuneACCESS, are in-frame only. Not every clone is retained; where verified, under half of the shortfall comes from an unresolved V gene, and the cause of the rest is unknown. The sample includes approximately 150,000 clones, with 50% to 75% observed a single time. Of the sample, about 7.1% is held by the ten largest clones. Sequencing input: PBMCs. These receptor sequences come from an older woman in good health and CMV-seropositive.

The J gene is TRBJ2-5, the V gene TRBV6-5; a possible D gene is TRBD2 (7 bases). Between the trimmed V and J ends, which lost 7 bases and 5 bases, there was a span of 20 bases. The V gene's germline CDR1 is MNHEY and CDR2 SVGAGI. The CDR3 covers 15 residues. CDR3 nucleotide sequence: TGTGCCAGCACGGCGGGAGTGGAAAGGGGGGAGACCCAGTACTTC. Residues: CASTAGVERGETQYF.

The chain is built from TRBV7-2 and TRBJ2-3; 11 bases line up with TRBD2. CDR3 length: 14 amino acids. Unmatched junction bases numbered 1, after V lost 4 bases and J lost 4 bases. CDR1 is SGHTA, CDR2 FQGNSA, per germline. The CDR3 DNA reads TGTGCCAGCAGCTGGGGACTAGCGGCAGATACGCAGTATTTT. Translating it yields CASSWGLAADTQYF.

This clone was seen more than once but under ten times. This chain links TRBV2 with TRBJ1-1, with no clear D. V lost 0 bases and J 4 bases, leaving 12 bases between the germline ends. Looked up from germline, CDR1 is SNHLY and CDR2 is FYNNEI. The CDR3 spans 15 residues. The CDR3 DNA is TGTGCCAGCAGTGAAGCCGGGAGTGTTGGCACTGAAGCTTTCTTT. Its translation: CASSEAGSVGTEAFF.

The chain employs TRBV19 and TRBJ2-6; D might be TRBD1 (6 bases). The V gene lost 5 bases and the J gene lost 3 bases, with 8 bases spanning the gap. The CDR3 has 14 residues. Germline V lookup: CDR1 LNHDA, CDR2 SQIVND (reference sequence). The CDR3 reads CASSAGVGANVLTF. In DNA form, the CDR3 reads TGTGCCAGTAGTGCAGGGGTTGGGGCCAACGTCCTGACTTTC.

On this clone itself: Additional DNA sequences in this sample encode the identical CDR3. The rearrangement joins TRBV27 to TRBJ2-7, with 8 bases identical to TRBD2. The length of the CDR3 is 16 residues. V trimming: 4 bases; J trimming: 0 bases; junction bases outside the gene matches: 8. The germline V gene has CDR1 MNHEY and CDR2 SMNVEV (reference sequence). The CDR3 region has the DNA TGTGCCAGCAGTTGGACGGGACTAGGGAGCTCCTACGAGCAGTACTTC. Amino acid sequence: CASSWTGLGSSYEQYF.

This clone was seen a handful of times. The chain has TRBV19 and TRBJ2-2, with TRBD2 as a possible D gene (6 bases). V lost 2 bases to trimming and J lost 9 bases, with 16 bases between them. CDR1 is LNHDA, CDR2 SQIVND, per germline (reference sequence). The CDR3 sequence is 15 residues long. The CDR3 here is CASSITAGGHRELFF. As DNA, the CDR3 is TGTGCCAGTAGTATAACGGCAGGAGGGCACCGGGAGCTGTTTTTT.

V usage is TRBV28 and J usage is TRBJ1-2, with 7 bases matching TRBD1. This CDR3 has 15 amino acids. The germline V gene has CDR1 MDHEN and CDR2 SYDVKM. V shed 6 bases, J shed 7 bases, and the junction held 14 bases outside the gene matches. The DNA of the CDR3 is TGTGCCAGCAGCAACATTGGGACAGAGGGTGCTGGCTACACCTTC. This sequence encodes CASSNIGTEGAGYTF.

This clone has only a few counts. This chain links TRBV28 with TRBJ2-7, with D possibly being TRBD2 (6 bases). CDR1 and CDR2 (germline): MDHEN, SYDVKM. The germline V and J ends were trimmed by 2 bases and 4 bases, with 15 bases remaining between them. This CDR3 contains 15 residues. The DNA for the CDR3 is TGTGCCAGCAGTTTAAGTCGGGGGTTTTTATACGAGCAGTACTTC. It codes for CASSLSRGFLYEQYF.

This clone has only a few counts. V gene TRBV30 combines with J gene TRBJ2-5; D gene ambiguous. The end of the DNA fits TRBJ2-7 better, so the J call may be wrong. In germline, CDR1 is GTSNPN, CDR2 SVGIG (reference sequence). The CDR3 length is 13 residues. As DNA, the CDR3 is TGTGCCTGGAATGGTGGTCTTTCCTACGAGCAGTACTTC. It is translated as CAWNGGLSYEQYF.

In DNA, the CDR3 is TGCAGCGTTAGGACTAGCGGGACCTCCTACAATGAGCAGTTCTTC. Translated, it gives CSVRTSGTSYNEQFF. The rearrangement joins TRBV29-1 to TRBJ2-1; 12 bases agree with TRBD2. Germline loops: CDR1 SQVTM, CDR2 ANQGSEA. The CDR3 is 15 residues long. J was trimmed by 0 bases and V by 5 bases; bases with no gene match: 2.

The V call is TRBV28, the J call TRBJ2-1; D remains ambiguous. The V end was cut by 3 bases, the J end by 7 bases, with 16 bases between. Germline V gives CDR1 MDHEN, CDR2 SYDVKM. This CDR3 spans 15 amino acids. The CDR3 spells CASSLGGHRANEQFF. The CDR3 bases are TGTGCCAGCAGTTTGGGTGGGCATCGTGCGAATGAGCAGTTCTTC. Looking up the rest from reference TRBV28 and TRBJ2-1 gives the full variable domain: DVKVTQSSRYLVKRTGEKVFLECVQDMDHENMFWYRQDPGLGLRLIYFSYDVKMKEKGDIPEGYSVSREKKERFSLILESASTNQTSMYLCASSLGGHRANEQFFGPGTRLTVL.

This chain links TRBV5-1 with TRBJ1-5, with 10 bases that match TRBD1. Germline V CDR1 and CDR2: SGHRS, YFSETQ. The CDR3 sequence is 16 residues long. Germline trimming cut 0 bases from V and 4 bases from J; bases unmatched to any gene: 4. The CDR3 protein is CASSLGQGARNQPQHF. The CDR3 DNA follows: TGCGCCAGCAGCTTGGGACAGGGGGCGCGAAATCAGCCCCAGCATTTT.

The V and J genes are TRBV7-3 and TRBJ2-1, with 9 bases matching TRBD2. CDR3 length equals 16 residues. Germline V lookup: CDR1 SGHTA, CDR2 FQGTGA. Unmatched junction bases numbered 12, after V lost 5 bases and J lost 7 bases. CDR3 loop: CASSHSLAGGLNEQFF. DNA of the CDR3: TGTGCCAGCAGCCATTCTCTTGCGGGAGGGTTGAATGAGCAGTTCTTC.

This chain links TRBV7-3 with TRBJ2-1; TRBD2 agrees at 10 bases. Per germline, CDR1 SGHTA and CDR2 FQGTGA. The CDR3 is 17 amino acids. Trimming removed 1 base from V and 0 bases from J; junction bases left unmatched: 3. The CDR3 protein is CASSLNRLAGSYNEQFF. CDR3 in DNA: TGTGCCAGCAGCTTAAATCGACTAGCGGGCTCCTACAATGAGCAGTTCTTC. Looking up the rest from reference TRBV7-3 and TRBJ2-1 gives the full variable domain: GAGVSQTPSNKVTEKGKYVELRCDPISGHTALYWYRQSLGQGPEFLIYFQGTGAADDSGLPNDRFFAVRPEGSVSTLKIQRTERGDSAVYLCASSLNRLAGSYNEQFFGPGTRLTVL.

This clone was recorded once. CDR3 in DNA: TGTGCCAGCAGTCAAAACAGGGGAAATCAGCCCCAGCATTTT. This sequence encodes CASSQNRGNQPQHF. J is TRBJ1-5 and V is TRBV2; 7 nucleotides match TRBD1. Germline lookup yields CDR1 SNHLY and CDR2 FYNNEI. The CDR3 covers 14 residues. J gave up 4 bases and V 5 bases, and 5 bases lay outside the gene matches.

The chain has TRBV6-4 and TRBJ1-2; 10 bases agree with TRBD1. J lost 2 bases, V lost 5 bases, and 5 bases had no gene match. Germline loops: CDR1 MRHNA, CDR2 SNTAGT. The CDR3 has 15 residues. The CDR3 region is CASSFRTGGNYGYTF. Here the CDR3 DNA reads TGTGCCAGCAGTTTTAGGACAGGGGGAAACTATGGCTACACCTTC.

The CDR3 region has the DNA TGTGCCAGCAGCCCGGGACTAGCGGGAGGCCAGGCCGGGGAGCTGTTTTTT. Translation gives CASSPGLAGGQAGELFF. This rearrangement joins TRBV7-6 to TRBJ2-2, with 15 nucleotides matching TRBD2. V lost 5 bases, J lost 6 bases, and 7 bases stayed unmatched. CDR1 is SGHVS and CDR2 is FNYEAQ in the germline V gene. CDR3 size: 17 residues.

The chain is built from TRBV5-1 and TRBJ2-7; 7 positions match TRBD1. The J segment lost 2 bases and the V segment lost 0 bases, leaving 8 bases of the junction unmatched. Germline loops: CDR1 SGHRS, CDR2 YFSETQ. The CDR3 spans 16 residues. Here the CDR3 DNA reads TGCGCCAGCAGCTTGGCCTGGGACAGCTTTACCTACGAGCAGTACTTC. Its translation: CASSLAWDSFTYEQYF.